This is a list of T cell receptor beta chains from one sample in a study of cytomegalovirus exposure and HLA in healthy donors. Assay used: immunoSEQ multiplex PCR; TCRdb lists only in-frame clones, some missing. The data hold around 150,000 clones, with 79% observed a single time. The specimen was PBMCs. These receptors were collected from a man aged 40-49 years in good health and CMV-seropositive. CDR3s include the opening cysteine and the closing phenylalanine or tryptophan. A D gene is named only where the DNA matches it firmly. Expanded clones get a size class; other rows say once, few or many, or leave the size out.

clone size	V gene	J gene	D gene	CDR3 DNA	CDR3 protein
NA	TRBV25-1	TRBJ1-4	NA	TGTGCCAGCAGTGAATTTGGGACTTCCGGGGGAAAACTGTTTTTT	CASSEFGTSGGKLFF
NA	TRBV30	TRBJ1-5	NA	TGTGCCTGGATTATATTGGGGCCGCTCAACAATCAGCCCCAGCATTTT	CAWIILGPLNNQPQHF
NA	TRBV5-4	TRBJ2-3	NA	TGTGCCAGCAGCCGTAGCACAGATACGCAGTATTTT	CASSRSTDTQYF
NA	TRBV11-3	TRBJ2-7	NA	TGTGCCAGCAGTTCAGGGTGGGAGCAGTACTTC	CASSSGWEQYF
NA	TRBV6-4	TRBJ1-1	NA	TGTGCCAGCCGCTTAGAGGGGAACACTGAAGCTTTCTTT	CASRLEGNTEAFF
NA	TRBV7-8	TRBJ1-6	NA	TGTGCCAGCAGCTTAGGGCAGGCTGATTCACCCCTCCACTTT	CASSLGQADSPLHF
NA	TRBV5-1	TRBJ2-2	TRBD2	TGCGCCAGCAGCTCTAGGACTAGCGGGGTCACCGGGGAGCTGTTTTTT	CASSSRTSGVTGELFF
NA	TRBV19	TRBJ1-5	TRBD1	TGTGCCAGTAGTCGGGACAGGGATCAGCCCCAGCATTTT	CASSRDRDQPQHF
NA	TRBV18	TRBJ1-3	NA	TGTGCCAGCTCACTCGGACAGCGAAACACCATATATTTT	CASSLGQRNTIYF
NA	TRBV2	TRBJ1-1	NA	TGTGCCAGCATTCGAACCCGGGACACTGAAGCTTTCTTT	CASIRTRDTEAFF
NA	TRBV10-3	TRBJ1-5	NA	TGTGCCATCAGTCCCAGTACCGATCAGCCCCAGCATTTT	CAISPSTDQPQHF
NA	TRBV5-1	TRBJ2-3	TRBD1	TGCGCCAGCAGCACCGGGACAGGAGAGGGAGATACGCAGTATTTT	CASSTGTGEGDTQYF
NA	TRBV29-1	TRBJ1-3	NA	TGCAGCGTTGGCGGGCAGGACTCTGGAAACACCATATATTTT	CSVGGQDSGNTIYF
NA	TRBV4-1	TRBJ2-2	NA	TGCGCCAGCAGCCAAGTGAGTCAGGGTGCCACCGGGGAGCTGTTTTTT	CASSQVSQGATGELFF
NA	TRBV21-1	TRBJ1-3	NA	TGTGCCAGCAGAGGACTCGGGACAGGGGCCTCTGGAAACACCATATATTTT	CASRGLGTGASGNTIYF
NA	TRBV28	TRBJ2-1	NA	TGTGCCAGCAGACAGGGGGGGAAAGAGCAGTTCTTC	CASRQGGKEQFF
once	TRBV6-6	TRBJ2-7	NA	TGTGCCAGCAGTCTCACTTCTCGGGGAACTAACTACGAGCAGTACTTC	CASSLTSRGTNYEQYF
NA	TRBV6-1	TRBJ1-5	TRBD1	TGTGCCAGCAGAAGGGGACAGGGCCGGCATCAGCCCCAGCATTTT	CASRRGQGRHQPQHF
NA	TRBV4-1	TRBJ1-2	NA	TGCGCCAGCAGCCAGACCTCCAAGGGCTCGGGGTTCTACACCTTC	CASSQTSKGSGFYTF
NA	TRBV11-3	TRBJ2-7	TRBD1	TGTGCCAGCAGCTTAAGGACAGGAGACTACGAGCAGTACTTC	CASSLRTGDYEQYF
NA	TRBV5-6	TRBJ2-5	NA	TGTGCCAGCAGCCGAAGGGGGACCGTTGAGACCCAGTACTTC	CASSRRGTVETQYF
NA	TRBV9	TRBJ1-5	NA	TGTGCCAGCAGCAGGGAGGGATTTCAGCCCCAGCATTTT	CASSREGFQPQHF
NA	TRBV6-1	TRBJ1-6	NA	TGTGCCAGCAGTGATAGGCCGCGGGGTAATTCACCCCTCCACTTT	CASSDRPRGNSPLHF